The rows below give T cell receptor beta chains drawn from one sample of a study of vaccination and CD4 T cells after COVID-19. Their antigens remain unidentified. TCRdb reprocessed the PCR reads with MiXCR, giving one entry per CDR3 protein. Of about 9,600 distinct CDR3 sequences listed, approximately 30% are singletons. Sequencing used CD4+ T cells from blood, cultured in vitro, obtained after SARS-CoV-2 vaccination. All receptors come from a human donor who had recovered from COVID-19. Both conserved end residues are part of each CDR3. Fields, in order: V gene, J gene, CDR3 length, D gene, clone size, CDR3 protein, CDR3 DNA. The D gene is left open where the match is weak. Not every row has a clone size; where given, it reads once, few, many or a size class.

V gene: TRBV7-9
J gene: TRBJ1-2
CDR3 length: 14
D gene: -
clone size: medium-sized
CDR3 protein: CASSLGREGYGYTF
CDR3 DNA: TGTGCCAGCAGCTTAGGACGCGAGGGCTATGGCTACACCTTC

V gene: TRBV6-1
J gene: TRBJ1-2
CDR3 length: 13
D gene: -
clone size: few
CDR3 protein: CASSGDTVYGYTF
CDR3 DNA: TGTGCCAGCTCCGGGGACACCGTGTATGGCTACACCTTC

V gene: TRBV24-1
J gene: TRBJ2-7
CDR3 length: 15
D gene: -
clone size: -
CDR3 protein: CATSGTGPTRYEQYF
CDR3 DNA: TGTGCCACCAGTGGTACTGGGCCCACTCGATACGAGCAGTACTTC

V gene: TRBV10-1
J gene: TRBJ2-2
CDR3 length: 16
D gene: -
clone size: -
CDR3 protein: CASSEQGTSNTGELFF
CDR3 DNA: TGCGCCAGCAGCGAGCAGGGCACCTCGAACACCGGGGAGCTGTTTTTT

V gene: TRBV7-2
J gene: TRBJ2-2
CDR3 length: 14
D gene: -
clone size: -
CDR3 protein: CASSFKSGTGELFF
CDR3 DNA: TGTGCCAGCAGCTTTAAAAGCGGCACCGGGGAGCTGTTTTTT

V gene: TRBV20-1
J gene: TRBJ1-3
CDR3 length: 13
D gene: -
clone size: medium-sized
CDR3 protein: CSATAIGGNTIYF
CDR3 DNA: TGCAGTGCTACCGCCATCGGAGGAAACACCATATATTTT

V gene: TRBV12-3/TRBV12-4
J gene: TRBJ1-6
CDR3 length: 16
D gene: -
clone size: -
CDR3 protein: CASSLGRSSYNSPLHF
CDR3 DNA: TGTGCCAGCAGTTTAGGGCGCAGCTCCTATAATTCACCCCTCCACTTT

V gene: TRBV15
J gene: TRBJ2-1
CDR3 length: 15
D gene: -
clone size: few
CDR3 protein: CATSRVSNSYNEQFF
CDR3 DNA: TGTGCCACCAGCAGAGTAAGCAACTCCTACAATGAGCAGTTCTTC

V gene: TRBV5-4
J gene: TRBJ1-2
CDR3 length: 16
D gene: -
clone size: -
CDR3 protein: CASTKGGREMLYGYTF
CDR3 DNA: TGTGCCAGCACCAAGGGGGGGAGGGAAATGCTTTATGGCTACACCTTC

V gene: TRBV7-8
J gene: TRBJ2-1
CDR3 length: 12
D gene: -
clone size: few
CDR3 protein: CASRLRRHEQFF
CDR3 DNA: TGTGCCAGCAGACTAAGGCGCCATGAGCAGTTCTTC

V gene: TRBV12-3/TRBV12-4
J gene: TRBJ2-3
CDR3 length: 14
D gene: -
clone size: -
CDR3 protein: CASSQRIVTDTQYF
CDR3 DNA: TGTGCCAGCAGTCAGAGAATAGTCACAGATACGCAGTATTTT

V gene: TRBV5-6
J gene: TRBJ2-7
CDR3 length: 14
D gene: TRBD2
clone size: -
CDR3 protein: CASRRLAVLYEQYF
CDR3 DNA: TGTGCCAGCAGGAGACTAGCGGTCCTTTACGAGCAGTACTTC

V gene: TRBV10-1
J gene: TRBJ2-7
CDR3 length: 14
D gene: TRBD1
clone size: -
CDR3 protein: CASSEGQGGYEQYF
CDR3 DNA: TGCGCCAGCAGTGAGGGACAGGGGGGCTACGAGCAGTACTTC

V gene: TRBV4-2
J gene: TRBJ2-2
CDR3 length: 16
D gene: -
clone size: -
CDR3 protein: CASSQGLRTVAGELFF
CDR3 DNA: TGTGCCAGCAGCCAAGGTTTGCGGACTGTAGCCGGGGAGCTGTTTTTT

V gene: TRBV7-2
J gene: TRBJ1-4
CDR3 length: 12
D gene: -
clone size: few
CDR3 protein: CASSFLGEKLFF
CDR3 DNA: TGTGCCAGCAGCTTTCTAGGTGAAAAACTGTTTTTT

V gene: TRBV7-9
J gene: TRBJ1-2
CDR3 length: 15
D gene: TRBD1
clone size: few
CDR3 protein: CASSFPGQGAIGYTF
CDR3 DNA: TGTGCCAGCAGCTTTCCGGGACAGGGGGCAATTGGCTACACCTTC

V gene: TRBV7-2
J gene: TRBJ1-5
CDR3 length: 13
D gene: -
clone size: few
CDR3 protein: CASSLGANQPQHF
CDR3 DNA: TGTGCCAGCAGCTTAGGGGCAAATCAGCCCCAGCATTTT

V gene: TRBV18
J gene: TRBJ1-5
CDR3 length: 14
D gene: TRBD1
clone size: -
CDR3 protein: CASSRTGDNQPQHF
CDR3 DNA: TGTGCCAGCTCACGGACAGGGGACAATCAGCCCCAGCATTTT

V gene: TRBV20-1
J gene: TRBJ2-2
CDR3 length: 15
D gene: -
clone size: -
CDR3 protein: CSARERAANTGELFF
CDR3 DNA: TGCAGTGCTAGAGAGCGGGCTGCTAACACCGGGGAGCTGTTTTTT

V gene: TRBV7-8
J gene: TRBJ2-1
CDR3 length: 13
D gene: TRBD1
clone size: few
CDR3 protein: CASLGTVYNEQFF
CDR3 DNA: TGTGCCAGCCTCGGGACAGTTTACAATGAGCAGTTCTTC

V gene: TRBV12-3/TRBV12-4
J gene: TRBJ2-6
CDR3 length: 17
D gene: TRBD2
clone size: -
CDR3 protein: CASSLVSGGAGANVLTF
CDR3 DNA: TGTGCCAGCAGTTTAGTCTCGGGGGGGGCTGGGGCCAACGTCCTGACTTTC

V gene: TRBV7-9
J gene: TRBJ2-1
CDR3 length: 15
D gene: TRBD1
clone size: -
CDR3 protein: CASSSTGQAPWWQFF
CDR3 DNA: TGTGCCAGCAGTTCAACCGGACAGGCCCCATGGTGGCAGTTCTTC

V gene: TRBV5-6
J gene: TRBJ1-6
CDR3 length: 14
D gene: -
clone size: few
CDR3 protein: CASSLANGDSPLHF
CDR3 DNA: TGTGCCAGCAGCTTGGCAAACGGGGATTCACCCCTCCACTTT

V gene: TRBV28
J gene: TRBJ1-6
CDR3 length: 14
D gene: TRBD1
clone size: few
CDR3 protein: CASSPTGIGSPLHF
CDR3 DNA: TGTGCCAGCAGTCCGACAGGGATCGGTTCACCCCTCCACTTT

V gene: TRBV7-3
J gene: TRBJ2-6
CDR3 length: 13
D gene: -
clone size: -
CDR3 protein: CASSSPGANVLTF
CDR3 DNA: TGTGCCAGCAGCTCACCTGGGGCCAACGTCCTGACTTTC

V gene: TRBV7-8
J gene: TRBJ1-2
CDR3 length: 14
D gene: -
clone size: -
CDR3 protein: CASSQGGLGYGYTF
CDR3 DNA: TGTGCCAGCAGCCAAGGTGGTTTGGGCTATGGCTACACCTTC

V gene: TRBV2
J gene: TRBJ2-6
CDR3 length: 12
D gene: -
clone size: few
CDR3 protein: CASSLRANVLTF
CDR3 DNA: TGTGCCAGCAGTCTTAGGGCCAACGTCCTGACTTTC

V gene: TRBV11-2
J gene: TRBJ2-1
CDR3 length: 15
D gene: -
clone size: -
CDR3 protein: CASSLDLFRNNEQFF
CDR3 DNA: TGTGCCAGCAGCTTAGACCTCTTCAGAAACAATGAGCAGTTCTTC

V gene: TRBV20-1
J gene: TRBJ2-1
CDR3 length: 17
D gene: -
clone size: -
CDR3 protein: CSADGGKARPSYNEQFF
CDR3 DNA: TGCAGCGCTGACGGAGGGAAAGCCCGACCCTCCTACAATGAGCAGTTCTTC

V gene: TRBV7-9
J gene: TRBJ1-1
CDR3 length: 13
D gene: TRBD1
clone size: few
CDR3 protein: CASSFPGGAEAFF
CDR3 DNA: TGTGCCAGCAGCTTCCCAGGGGGAGCTGAAGCTTTCTTT

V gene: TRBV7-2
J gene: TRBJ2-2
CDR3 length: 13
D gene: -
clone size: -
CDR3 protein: CASSLDIAGELFF
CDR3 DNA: TGTGCCAGCAGCTTAGATATCGCCGGGGAGCTGTTTTTT

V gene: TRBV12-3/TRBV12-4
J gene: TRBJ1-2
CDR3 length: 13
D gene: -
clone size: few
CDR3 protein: CASSSTDLYGYTF
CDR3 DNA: TGTGCCAGCAGTTCGACGGACCTCTATGGCTACACCTTC

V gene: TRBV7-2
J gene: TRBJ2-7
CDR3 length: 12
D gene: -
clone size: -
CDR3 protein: CASNGVSYEQYF
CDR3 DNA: TGTGCCAGCAACGGGGTCTCCTACGAGCAGTACTTC

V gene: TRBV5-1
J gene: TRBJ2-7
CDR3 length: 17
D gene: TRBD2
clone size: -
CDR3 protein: CASSRGLAGGLNYEQYF
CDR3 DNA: TGCGCCAGCAGCAGGGGACTAGCGGGAGGTCTCAACTACGAGCAGTACTTC

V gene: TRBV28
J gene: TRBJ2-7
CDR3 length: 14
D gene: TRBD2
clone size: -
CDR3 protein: CASIPGLATYEQYF
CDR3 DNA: TGTGCCAGCATCCCGGGACTAGCGACCTACGAGCAGTACTTC

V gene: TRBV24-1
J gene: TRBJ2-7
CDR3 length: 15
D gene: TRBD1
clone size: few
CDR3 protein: CATSDSLGTGNEQYF
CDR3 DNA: TGTGCCACCAGTGATAGTCTTGGGACAGGGAACGAGCAGTACTTC

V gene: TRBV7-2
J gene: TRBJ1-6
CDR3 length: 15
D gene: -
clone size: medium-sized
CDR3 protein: CASSLGMGPLSPLHF
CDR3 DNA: TGTGCCAGCAGCTTAGGGATGGGGCCGCTCTCACCCCTCCACTTT

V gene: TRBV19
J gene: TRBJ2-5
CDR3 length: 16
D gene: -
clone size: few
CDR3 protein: CASTDRFRGRQETQYF
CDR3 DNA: TGTGCCAGTACAGACAGGTTTAGGGGCCGTCAAGAGACCCAGTACTTC

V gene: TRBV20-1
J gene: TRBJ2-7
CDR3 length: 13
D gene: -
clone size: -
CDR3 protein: CSARSADGYEQYF
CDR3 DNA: TGCAGTGCCAGGTCCGCGGACGGATACGAGCAGTACTTC

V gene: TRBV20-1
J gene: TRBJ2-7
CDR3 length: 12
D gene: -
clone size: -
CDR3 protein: CSASSLVYEQYF
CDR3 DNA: TGCAGTGCTAGTTCCCTAGTATACGAGCAGTACTTC

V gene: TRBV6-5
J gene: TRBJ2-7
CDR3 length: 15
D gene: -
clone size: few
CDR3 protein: CASSYSTPAGSEQYF
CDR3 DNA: TGTGCCAGCAGTTACTCCACCCCCGCCGGATCCGAGCAGTACTTC

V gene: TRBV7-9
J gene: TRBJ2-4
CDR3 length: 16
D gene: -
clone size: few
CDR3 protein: CASSLATGVAKNIQYF
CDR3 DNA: TGTGCCAGCAGCTTAGCGACAGGAGTAGCCAAAAACATTCAGTACTTC

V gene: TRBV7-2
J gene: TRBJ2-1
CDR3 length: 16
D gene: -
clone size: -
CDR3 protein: CASSSSRGQRRNEQFF
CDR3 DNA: TGTGCCAGCAGCTCCTCAAGGGGTCAGCGTCGGAATGAGCAGTTCTTC

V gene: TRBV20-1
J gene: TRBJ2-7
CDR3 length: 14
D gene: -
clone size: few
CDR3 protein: CSAVRTAILAWQYF
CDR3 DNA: TGCAGTGCCGTAAGGACAGCCATTCTGGCCTGGCAGTACTTC

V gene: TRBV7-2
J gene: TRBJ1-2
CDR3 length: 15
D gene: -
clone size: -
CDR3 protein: CASSLGFLGGNGYTF
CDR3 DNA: TGTGCCAGCAGCTTAGGATTTCTAGGGGGGAATGGCTACACCTTC

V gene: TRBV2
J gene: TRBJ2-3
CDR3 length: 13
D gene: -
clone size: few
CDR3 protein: CASSGQRGDTQYF
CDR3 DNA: TGTGCCAGCAGTGGTCAGCGAGGGGATACGCAGTATTTT

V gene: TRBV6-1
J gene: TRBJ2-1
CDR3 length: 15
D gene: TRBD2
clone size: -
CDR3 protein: CASRGRGLPDNEQFF
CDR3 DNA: TGTGCCAGCAGGGGAAGGGGACTACCTGACAATGAGCAGTTCTTC

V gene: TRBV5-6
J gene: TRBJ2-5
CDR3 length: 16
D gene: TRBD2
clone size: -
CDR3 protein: CASSFLAGGTQETQYF
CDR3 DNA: TGTGCCAGCAGCTTCCTAGCGGGAGGGACCCAAGAGACCCAGTACTTC

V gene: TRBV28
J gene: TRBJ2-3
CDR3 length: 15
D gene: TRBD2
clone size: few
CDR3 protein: CATGTSGRATDTQYF
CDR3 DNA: TGTGCCACCGGGACTAGCGGGAGGGCCACAGATACGCAGTATTTT

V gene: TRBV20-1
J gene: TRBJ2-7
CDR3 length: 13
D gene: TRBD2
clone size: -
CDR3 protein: CSAPGSGNYEQYF
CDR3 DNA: TGCAGTGCCCCGGGTAGCGGGAACTACGAGCAGTACTTC

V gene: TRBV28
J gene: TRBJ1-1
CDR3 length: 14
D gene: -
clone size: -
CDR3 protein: CASSSPGGSAEAFF
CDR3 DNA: TGTGCCAGCAGTTCCCCCGGCGGGTCGGCTGAAGCTTTCTTT

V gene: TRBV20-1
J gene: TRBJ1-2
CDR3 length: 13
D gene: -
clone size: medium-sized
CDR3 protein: CSARDRQENGYTF
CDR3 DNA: TGCAGTGCTAGAGACAGACAGGAGAATGGCTACACCTTC

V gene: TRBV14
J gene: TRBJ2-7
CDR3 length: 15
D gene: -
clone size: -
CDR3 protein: CASSFYGTVSYEQYF
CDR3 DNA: TGTGCCAGCAGCTTCTACGGGACGGTATCCTACGAGCAGTACTTC

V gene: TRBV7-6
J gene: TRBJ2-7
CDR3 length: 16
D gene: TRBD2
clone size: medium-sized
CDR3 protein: CASSPGLAGLRYEQYF
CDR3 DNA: TGTGCCAGCAGCCCCGGACTAGCGGGCTTAAGGTACGAGCAGTACTTC